A selection of T cell receptor beta chains follows, all from one sample in a study of blood T cell repertoires in COVID-19. This table comes from immunoSEQ multiplex PCR, and its TCRdb copy is limited to in-frame clones, with some not included. The sample includes roughly 230,000 clones, around 89% of them seen just once. Sequencing was done on a sample of peripheral blood. Receptor source: a woman in her sixties with COVID-19, enrolled during active disease. Both conserved end residues are part of each CDR3. Clone size, where shown, is once, few, many, or a class for clones that have expanded.

15	TRBV10-3	TRBJ1-6	many	CAIRGDSWGNSPLHF
16	TRBV5-4	TRBJ2-5	-	CASSFDPSGAQETQYF
16	TRBV12-2	TRBJ1-2	-	CASRLAEGQGASSYTF
14	TRBV5-6	TRBJ1-3	-	CASSLYRAGNTIYF
16	TRBV7-2	TRBJ2-7	-	CASSLYAGTGYGEQYF
14	TRBV7-2	TRBJ1-6	-	CASSLVDRNSPLHF
16	TRBV19	TRBJ1-5	-	CASSISGGAVNQPQHF
17	TRBV7-9	TRBJ2-6	-	CASSPRQGATGANVLTF
16	TRBV20-1	TRBJ2-1	-	CSASVPTSGGADEQFF
14	TRBV9	TRBJ2-7	-	CASSAQGGSYEQYF
16	TRBV19	TRBJ2-1	-	CASSRSSSGKYNEQFF
12	TRBV6-5	TRBJ2-7	once	CATGGASYEQYF
13	TRBV7-8	TRBJ1-2	-	CASSLASGGGYTF
13	TRBV2	TRBJ2-7	once	CASSEAAYYEQYF
14	TRBV6-5	TRBJ2-4	-	CASTPTGGGNIQYF
14	TRBV28	TRBJ1-3	-	CASSLLLRGNTIYF
15	TRBV7-9	TRBJ2-3	-	CASSSRGGITDTQYF
13	TRBV5-1	TRBJ2-7	-	CASSPGGRAEQYF
13	TRBV15	TRBJ2-3	-	CATRSRGSDTQYF
16	TRBV7-2	TRBJ1-1	-	CASSLVSGPRETEAFF
15	TRBV14	TRBJ2-1	-	CASSQDFRGYNEQFF
15	TRBV27	TRBJ1-2	-	CASSLRRESGYGYTF
16	TRBV4-3	TRBJ1-4	-	CASSQERSPQAQKLFF
13	TRBV28	TRBJ1-2	-	CASRLPVAGGYTF
12	TRBV25-1	TRBJ1-2	-	CASSETGNGYTF
15	TRBV19	TRBJ1-5	-	CASSIRGSPLWPQHF
15	TRBV6-5	TRBJ1-1	-	CASSYSPGQNTEAFF
15	TRBV5-1	TRBJ2-2	-	CASSFGRGNTGELFF
13	TRBV18	TRBJ1-2	-	CASSPGQGLGYTF
15	TRBV25-1	TRBJ1-6	-	CASSEGGTDNSPLHF
16	TRBV5-1	TRBJ2-2	-	CASSQAGGWDTGELFF
15	TRBV2	TRBJ2-3	-	CASSETTEGGDTQYF
14	TRBV5-4	TRBJ1-2	-	CASTLGGGVYGYTF
14	TRBV9	TRBJ1-1	-	CASSSQEKNTEAFF
13	TRBV28	TRBJ1-2	-	CASSLSQSGGYTF
15	TRBV6-5	TRBJ1-6	-	CASSSPGPQNSPLHF
17	TRBV4-3	TRBJ1-6	-	CASSQDPSQGINSPLHF
15	TRBV4-2	TRBJ1-4	-	CASSQDRTGFQKLFF
15	TRBV3-1/TRBV3-2	TRBJ1-3	-	CASSQRGGPGNTIYF
19	TRBV2	TRBJ1-2	-	CASSDSPNLLRGQTYGYTF
13	TRBV4-3	TRBJ2-1	-	CASSQRGINEQFF
16	TRBV4-3	TRBJ2-7	-	CASSSSRDSVVYEQYF
14	TRBV5-1	TRBJ2-1	-	CASRGQGTHNEQFF
16	TRBV11-2	TRBJ2-3	-	CASSPRSGGAGDTQYF
19	TRBV18	TRBJ1-6	-	CASSPGQGAHSSYNSPLHF
15	TRBV6-1	TRBJ2-3	-	CASSAAGGLGDTQYF
15	TRBV10-3	TRBJ2-3	-	CAISDPTGQHDTQYF
14	TRBV30	TRBJ1-1	-	CAWSVGTGLPTAFF
15	TRBV19	TRBJ1-5	-	CASSETGDSNQPQHF
13	TRBV2	TRBJ2-7	-	CASSKGQGYEQYF
13	TRBV4-3	TRBJ1-2	once	CASSQADRYGYTF
14	TRBV30	TRBJ2-3	-	CAWTRGGGADTQYF
16	TRBV7-2	TRBJ2-7	-	CASSPQGPRANYEQYF
14	TRBV19	TRBJ2-6	-	CASKGGTGANVLTF
13	TRBV27	TRBJ1-2	-	CASSRQGAYGYTF
16	TRBV7-2	TRBJ1-4	few	CASSSRKGSTNEKLFF
11	TRBV6-5	TRBJ1-1	-	CASRRNTEAFF
13	TRBV5-1	TRBJ2-1	-	CASSLSGTVEQFF
13	TRBV6-5	TRBJ1-2	-	CASKGGIWHGYTF
15	TRBV27	TRBJ2-2	-	CASRNPGQGAGELFF